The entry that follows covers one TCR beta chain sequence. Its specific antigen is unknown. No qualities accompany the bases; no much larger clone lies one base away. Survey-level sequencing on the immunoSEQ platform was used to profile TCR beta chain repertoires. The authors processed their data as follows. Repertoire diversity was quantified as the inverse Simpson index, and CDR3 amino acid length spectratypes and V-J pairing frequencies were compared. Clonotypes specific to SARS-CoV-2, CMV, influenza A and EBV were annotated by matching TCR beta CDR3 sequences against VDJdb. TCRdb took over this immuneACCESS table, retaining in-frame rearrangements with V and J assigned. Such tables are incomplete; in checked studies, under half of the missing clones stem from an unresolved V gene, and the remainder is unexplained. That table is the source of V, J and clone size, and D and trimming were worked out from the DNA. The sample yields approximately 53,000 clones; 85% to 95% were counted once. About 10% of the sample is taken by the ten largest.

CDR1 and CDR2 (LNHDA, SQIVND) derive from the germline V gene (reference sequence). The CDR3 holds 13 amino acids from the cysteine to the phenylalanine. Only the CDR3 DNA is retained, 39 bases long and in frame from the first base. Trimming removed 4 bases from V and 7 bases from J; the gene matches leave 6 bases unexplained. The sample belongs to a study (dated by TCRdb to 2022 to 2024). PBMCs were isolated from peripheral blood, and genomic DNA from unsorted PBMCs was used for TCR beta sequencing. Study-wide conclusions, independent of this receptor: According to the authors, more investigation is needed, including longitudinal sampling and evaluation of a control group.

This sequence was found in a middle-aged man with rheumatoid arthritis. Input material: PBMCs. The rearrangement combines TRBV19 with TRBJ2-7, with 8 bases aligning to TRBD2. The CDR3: CASSKRTSFEQYF. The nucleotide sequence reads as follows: TGTGCCAGTAGTAAAAGGACTAGCTTTGAGCAGTACTTC.